This entry describes one T cell receptor (beta chain). The clone's antigen remains unknown. No much larger clone is present one base from it, and per-base qualities are unavailable. The CDR3 covers 14 residues, taking in both the cysteine and the phenylalanine. The read is trimmed to its CDR3 DNA, 42 bases read in frame from base 1. Looking up the germline V gene yields CDR1 SGHRS and CDR2 YFSETQ. The junction carries 14 bases between V and J, which are trimmed by 4 bases and 4 bases respectively. Collaborating institutions collected whole blood in K2EDTA tubes following their own protocols. For TCRbeta analysis, collaborators shipped samples in one of three forms: frozen whole blood, isolated PBMCs, or DNA extracted from either of those sample types. TCRbeta CDR3 regions were amplified from genomic DNA by means of the immunoSEQ Assay, a bias-controlled multiplex PCR. From the authors' description of their analysis: The number of nucleated cells in each sample was estimated by amplification of reference gene primers within the assay. To quantify the absolute abundance of each unique TCRbeta CDR3 rearrangement, sequence reads were collapsed and filtered. For each sample, productive Simpson clonality was calculated by taking the square root of Simpson's diversity index across productive rearrangements. The clones in this table, taken by TCRdb from immuneACCESS, are in-frame only. Not every clone is retained; where verified, under half of the shortfall comes from an unresolved V gene, and the cause of the rest is unknown. The D gene and trimming were derived from the DNA, and the V and J assignments and clone size from that table. This sample holds roughly 250,000 clones; over 70% were observed only once. Of the sample, just over 8.5% falls within the top ten clones.

These data originate in a study of blood T cell repertoires in COVID-19 (dated by TCRdb to 2020 to 2022). Notes on the research overall: The collaborator samples originated in the United States, Italy and Spain and spanned the acute and convalescent phases of COVID-19. The material from the prospective study consisted of cDNA or gDNA derived from T cells, B-cell-depleted T cells, or PBMCs. The dataset comprised deeply sampled blood TCRbeta repertoires from subjects exposed to, actively infected with, or recovered from COVID-19. A freely available public database, intended as a resource for researchers studying the immune response to SARS-CoV-2, is where the repertoires were released. The samples were drawn from two sources: the first 160 participants of the ongoing ImmuneRACE study, and about 1,300 subjects contributed by 6 global collaborators. Sample metadata almost always included a de-identified subject ID, COVID-19 status, age in years and sex. Where available, HLA class I and class II types were taken from metadata supplied by the sample provider and were not determined by assay-based typing. Broad study findings and their caveats: The amount of clinical and demographic metadata varied by source and participant and was provided uncurated.

Sequences were obtained from peripheral blood. The TCR was taken from a man aged 40-50 years with active or convalescent COVID-19. Recombination connected TRBV5-1 to TRBJ1-1, with TRBD1 as a weak D call on 6 bases. CDR3 reads: CASSIDRTSTEAFF. DNA sequence: TGCGCCAGCAGCATCGACAGGACTTCCACTGAAGCTTTCTTT.